One and the same sample provided the 25 T cell receptor beta chains below, sequenced in a study of blood T cell repertoires in COVID-19. Only in-frame clones appear in the TCRdb table, and some are missing; sequencing was by immunoSEQ multiplex PCR. The sample records more than 350,000 clones, 70% to 90% being singletons. The sample comprised peripheral blood. Receptors were obtained from a woman in her 30s with COVID-19, enrolled during active disease.

The chain combines TRBV7-2 with TRBJ2-5; the match to TRBD2 covers 12 bases. V lost 3 bases to trimming and J lost 4 bases; unmatched junction nucleotides: 6. The CDR3 is 16 amino acids. Germline V gene data show CDR1 as SGHTA and CDR2 as FQGNSA. The CDR3 coding sequence is TGTGCCAGCAGCTTCTTGACTAGCGGGGGCGTAGAGACCCAGTACTTC. Protein sequence: CASSFLTSGGVETQYF.

The V and J genes are TRBV24-1 and TRBJ2-3; D call uncertain. This CDR3 contains 14 residues. Germline V lookup: CDR1 KGHDR, CDR2 SFDVKD. Deletions cut 9 bases from V and 2 bases from J, with 14 bases between. The CDR3 sequence is CATRGLRYTDTQYF. CDR3 bases: TGTGCCACCCGCGGTCTGCGGTACACAGATACGCAGTATTTT.

The CDR3 DNA follows: TGTGCCAGCAGCTTGGGGTCCGGGACAGGGACTGACGAAGCTTTCTTT. As protein: CASSLGSGTGTDEAFF. The J gene is TRBJ1-1, the V gene TRBV5-6; 9 bases are a match to TRBD1. The CDR3 consists of 16 residues. The J segment lost 8 bases and the V segment lost 0 bases, leaving 11 bases of the junction unmatched. Germline CDR1 SGHDT, CDR2 YYEEEE.

The CDR3 region has the DNA TGTGCCAGCAGCTTCGGGACAGGGGGAAACACCATATATTTT. It encodes CASSFGTGGNTIYF. The chain couples TRBV7-2 to TRBJ1-3, with 9 bases matching TRBD1. The germline CDR1 and CDR2 sequences are SGHTA and FQGNSA. CDR3 size: 14 residues. Trimming removed 3 bases from V and 4 bases from J; junction bases left unmatched: 1.

The J gene is TRBJ1-1, the V gene TRBV25-1; D perhaps matches TRBD1 (5 bases). Germline CDR1 reads MGHDK; CDR2 reads SYGVNS. The V gene lost 6 bases and the J gene lost 2 bases, with 19 bases spanning the gap. This CDR3 spans 16 amino acids. The CDR3 here is CASRTDRTASNTEAFF. The CDR3 nucleotides read TGTGCCAGCAGGACCGACAGAACAGCATCAAACACTGAAGCTTTCTTT.

The chain recombines TRBV3-1 (or the pseudogene TRBV3-2) with TRBJ1-1; D possibly corresponds to TRBD1 (5 bases). Trimming removed 3 bases at V and 1 base at J, with 9 bases between. The CDR3 consists of 14 residues. The germline V gene has CDR1 LGHDT and CDR2 YNNKEL (reference sequence). CDR3 in DNA: TGTGCCAGCAGCCATCTCGACAGGAACACTGAAGCTTTCTTT. Amino acids: CASSHLDRNTEAFF.

In the case of this clone: The same CDR3 is also encoded by other DNA sequences in this sample. This CDR3 reads CASSLGQAQETQYF. For the CDR3, the DNA is TGCGCCAGCAGCTTAGGACAGGCCCAAGAGACCCAGTACTTC. The chain links TRBV5-1 to TRBJ2-5, with 7 bases identical to TRBD1. CDR1 is SGHRS, CDR2 YFSETQ, per germline. This CDR3 has 14 amino acids. Trimming cost V 2 bases and J 1 base; bases outside gene matches: 2.

This sequence joins TRBV19 and TRBJ2-3; TRBD2 is a possible D gene (6 bases). Germline loops: CDR1 LNHDA, CDR2 SQIVND (reference sequence). The length of the CDR3 is 14 residues. Trimming stripped 4 bases from V and 8 bases from J, with 16 bases between. The CDR3 DNA reads as TGTGCCAGTAGTACGGCGGGGTCCTCAGGTACGCAGTATTTT. Translation gives CASSTAGSSGTQYF.

This clone was counted a few times. The rearrangement uses TRBV5-1 and TRBJ2-3, with D unresolved. The germline V gene has CDR1 SGHRS and CDR2 YFSETQ. This CDR3 region has 16 residues. The V and J ends lost 0 bases and 4 bases respectively, with 15 bases between them. The CDR3: CASSLASSTIPDTQYF. CDR3 bases: TGCGCCAGCAGCTTGGCAAGTTCAACTATCCCAGATACGCAGTATTTT.

The rearrangement uses TRBV6-5 and TRBJ1-1; 8 bases line up with TRBD1. The V and J ends lost 6 bases and 5 bases, in that order; junction bases with no gene match: 8. This CDR3 comprises 14 residues. Germline assignment: CDR1 MNHEY and CDR2 SVGAGI. The CDR3 spells CASRKGQGGTEAFF. In DNA, the CDR3 is TGTGCCAGCAGAAAAGGACAGGGAGGGACTGAAGCTTTCTTT.

The chain couples TRBV4-1 to TRBJ1-2; D unclear. The germline V gene encodes CDR1 MGHRA and CDR2 YSYEKL. The CDR3 sequence is 17 residues long. The V gene lost 1 base and the J gene lost 4 bases, with 19 bases spanning the gap. CDR3 DNA: TGCGCCAGCAGCCAAGCAAGTTTCTACCCTGGCGGCTATGGCTACACCTTC. Amino acid sequence: CASSQASFYPGGYGYTF.

This rearrangement joins TRBV28 to TRBJ2-7, with TRBD2 matching over 9 bases. V trimming: 4 bases; J trimming: 2 bases; junction bases outside the gene matches: 15. The CDR3 length is 18 residues. Germline V gene lookup returns CDR1 MDHEN and CDR2 SYDVKM. CDR3 sequence reads: CASSSPTITSGRPYEQYF. CDR3 coding DNA: TGTGCCAGCAGTTCCCCCACCATAACTAGCGGGCGACCCTACGAGCAGTACTTC.

The chain links TRBV5-4 to TRBJ1-2, with D possibly TRBD1 on 5 matching bases. The V gene lost 2 bases and the J gene lost 3 bases, with 11 bases spanning the gap. Germline CDR1 SGHNT, CDR2 YYREEE (reference sequence). The CDR3 is made up of 14 amino acids. The CDR3 bases are TGTGCCAGCAGCTTTTGGGGCGCCGACTATGGCTACACCTTC. Encoded protein: CASSFWGADYGYTF.

This chain uses TRBV2 with TRBJ2-1; 10 bases fit TRBD2. The CDR3 extends over 15 amino acids. The J segment lost 6 bases and the V segment lost 4 bases, leaving 6 bases of the junction unmatched. Germline V lookup: CDR1 SNHLY, CDR2 FYNNEI. The CDR3 reads CASSARTSGGNEQFF. CDR3 coding DNA: TGTGCCAGCAGTGCTCGGACTAGCGGCGGCAATGAGCAGTTCTTC. The whole variable domain, remainder taken from reference TRBV2 and TRBJ2-1, is EPEVTQTPSHQVTQMGQEVILRCVPISNHLYFYWYRQILGQKVEFLVSFYNNEISEKSEIFDDQFSVERPDGSNFTLKIRSTKLEDSAMYFCASSARTSGGNEQFFGPGTRLTVL.

This clone occurred a few times. The chain recombines TRBV11-3 with TRBJ1-6; TRBD1 aligns across 9 bases. Trimming at V came to 2 bases and at J to 9 bases, leaving 8 bases not matched to a gene. CDR1 and CDR2 (germline): SGHNT, YENEEA. This CDR3 is 16 amino acids long. The CDR3: CASSLRVGTGPSPLHF. The CDR3 nucleotides are TGTGCCAGCAGCTTACGGGTCGGGACAGGGCCTTCACCCCTCCACTTT. The variable domain in full, with the rest retrieved from reference TRBV11-3 and TRBJ1-6, is EAGVVQSPRYKIIEKKQPVAFWCNPISGHNTLYWYLQNLGQGPELLIRYENEEAVDDSQLPKDRFSAERLKGVDSTLKIQPAELGDSAVYLCASSLRVGTGPSPLHFGNGTRLTVT.

V is TRBV6-6 and J is TRBJ1-1; TRBD1 aligns across 11 bases. CDR3 length: 15 residues. Trimming removed 1 base from V and 3 bases from J; junction bases left unmatched: 1. The germline V gene encodes CDR1 MNHNY and CDR2 SVGAGI (reference sequence). The CDR3 loop is CASSYWDRGYTEAFF. CDR3 bases: TGTGCCAGCAGTTACTGGGACAGGGGGTACACTGAAGCTTTCTTT.

This clone was recorded a few times. The chain joins TRBV7-9 to TRBJ1-2; D is unclear. The length of the CDR3 is 12 residues. V lost 3 bases, J lost 8 bases, and 10 bases lay in between. In germline, CDR1 is SEHNR, CDR2 FQNEAQ (reference sequence). DNA for the CDR3: TGTGCCAGCAGCTTGGGCCCCCTGGGCTACACCTTC. Translating gives CASSLGPLGYTF.

The chain employs TRBV19 and TRBJ1-5, with a weak D call TRBD1 (6 bases). V dropped 7 bases and J dropped 4 bases, with 14 bases sitting between them. This CDR3 has 14 amino acids. The germline gives CDR1 LNHDA, CDR2 SQIVND (reference sequence). The CDR3 DNA is TGTGCCAGTACCCACCGTAGGGGGAATCAGCCCCAGCATTTT. This translates into CASTHRRGNQPQHF. Combining the CDR3 with reference TRBV19 and TRBJ1-5 gives the whole variable domain DGGITQSPKYLFRKEGQNVTLSCEQNLNHDAMYWYRQDPGQGLRLIYYSQIVNDFQKGDIAEGYSVSREKKESFPLTVTSAQKNPTAFYLCASTHRRGNQPQHFGDGTRLSIL.

The CDR3 region has the DNA TGTGCCAGCAGTTACCGGGGACAGGGTCGGAACACCATATATTTT. Translated, it gives CASSYRGQGRNTIYF. V usage is TRBV6-2 or TRBV6-3 and J usage is TRBJ1-3; 9 bases are shared with TRBD1. The CDR3 consists of 15 residues. V lost 2 bases, J lost 7 bases, and 6 bases stayed unmatched. Germline V gives CDR1 MNHEY, CDR2 SVGEGT.

The V call is TRBV2, the J call TRBJ2-1; TRBD2 aligns across 10 bases. The CDR3 is made up of 16 amino acids. Trimming at V came to 4 bases and at J to 7 bases, leaving 10 bases not matched to a gene. The germline gives CDR1 SNHLY, CDR2 FYNNEI. CDR3 nucleotide sequence: TGTGCCAGCAGTGGGCCCAGGCTAGCGGGAGTGAATGAGCAGTTCTTC. Its translation is CASSGPRLAGVNEQFF.

V usage is TRBV19 and J usage is TRBJ1-2, with D maybe TRBD1 (5 bases). Deletions cut 4 bases from V and 6 bases from J, with 18 bases between. The CDR3 loop spans 15 amino acids. Germline V gene sequence: CDR1 LNHDA, CDR2 SQIVND (reference sequence). The CDR3 sequence is CASSKVSFPGDGYTF. The CDR3 coding sequence is TGTGCCAGTAGTAAAGTCTCGTTTCCGGGGGATGGCTACACCTTC. Supplemented by reference TRBV19 and TRBJ1-2, the full variable domain reads DGGITQSPKYLFRKEGQNVTLSCEQNLNHDAMYWYRQDPGQGLRLIYYSQIVNDFQKGDIAEGYSVSREKKESFPLTVTSAQKNPTAFYLCASSKVSFPGDGYTFGSGTRLTVV.

This chain links TRBV28 with TRBJ2-3, with unresolved D. The CDR3 has 12 residues. The V and J ends lost 5 bases and 5 bases respectively, with 8 bases between them. CDR1 MDHEN and CDR2 SYDVKM come from the germline V gene. CDR3 nucleotide sequence: TGTGCCAGCAGTCAAACTCTAGATACGCAGTATTTT. It yields the protein CASSQTLDTQYF.

The CDR3 loop reads CASSFLRDTSSTDTQYF. CDR3 nucleotide sequence: TGTGCCAGCAGTTTCCTCCGGGACACCTCTAGCACAGATACGCAGTATTTT. This chain uses TRBV27 with TRBJ2-3, with a tentative D call TRBD1 (6 bases). The CDR3 is made up of 17 amino acids. The germline V gene encodes CDR1 MNHEY and CDR2 SMNVEV (reference sequence). The ends were cut back, 3 bases at V and 0 bases at J, with 16 bases in the middle.

The chain recombines TRBV5-8 with TRBJ2-5, with D hard to call. The germline V gene has CDR1 SGHTS and CDR2 YDEGEE. With 0 bases removed from V and 5 bases from J, the gap between germline ends came to 11 bases. The length of the CDR3 is 14 residues. Here the CDR3 reads CASSLGQSRETQYF. DNA for the CDR3: TGTGCCAGCAGCTTGGGCCAAAGCAGGGAGACCCAGTACTTC.

With respect to this clone: The same CDR3 also results from other DNA sequences found in this sample. The gene calls are TRBV29-1 and TRBJ1-2, with TRBD1 matching 7 bases. The CDR3 contains 12 residues. V trimming: 4 bases; J trimming: 2 bases; junction bases outside the gene matches: 1. CDR1 and CDR2 from the germline V gene are SQVTM and ANQGSEA. CDR3 sequence: CSVGDRNYGYTF. As DNA, the CDR3 is TGCAGCGTTGGGGACAGAAACTATGGCTACACCTTC.